These 18 T cell receptor beta chains were sequenced from one sample in a study of cytomegalovirus exposure and HLA in healthy donors. Profiling relied on immunoSEQ multiplex PCR, and the TCRdb table lists in-frame clones only, not all of them. This table has about 130,000 clones, 75% to 90% appearing once. Sequencing was done on a sample of PBMCs. The source of these receptors is a young woman in good health and CMV-seronegative.

The chain couples TRBV6-5 to TRBJ2-1, with TRBD2 identical over 11 bases. This CDR3 comprises 15 residues. The germline gives CDR1 MNHEY, CDR2 SVGAGI. J gave up 3 bases and V 6 bases, and 4 bases lay outside the gene matches. The CDR3 coding sequence is TGTGCCAGCAGCCCTAGCGGGGGGTACTACAATGAGCAGTTCTTC. Translated: CASSPSGGYYNEQFF.

This clone has just a few counts. The V and J genes are TRBV4-3 and TRBJ2-5; 9 positions agree with TRBD2. From germline, CDR1 is LGHNA and CDR2 YSLEER. V shed 0 bases and J 4 bases; nucleotides not matched to a gene: 6. This CDR3 comprises 16 residues. The CDR3 sequence: CASSQEGAGGVETQYF. CDR3 coding DNA: TGCGCCAGCAGCCAAGAAGGGGCGGGGGGGGTAGAGACCCAGTACTTC.

The rearrangement links TRBV4-3 to TRBJ2-4; TRBD2 aligns across 8 bases. J gave up 9 bases and V 0 bases, and 4 bases lay outside the gene matches. CDR1 and CDR2 from the germline V gene are LGHNA and YSLEER. The CDR3 totals 14 residues. For the CDR3, the DNA is TGCGCCAGCAGCCAAGATGGGACTAGAGGCATTCAGTACTTC. It yields the protein CASSQDGTRGIQYF.

V gene TRBV2 combines with J gene TRBJ1-2, with D hard to call. The CDR3 runs 17 residues. Germline lookup yields CDR1 SNHLY and CDR2 FYNNEI. Trimming stripped 5 bases from V and 4 bases from J, with 23 bases between. The CDR3 region has the DNA TGTGCCAGCAGTCACCATGGGTACCGGGAGGCACGCTATGGCTACACCTTC. Its translation: CASSHHGYREARYGYTF.

The J gene is TRBJ2-5, the V gene TRBV5-1; D is perhaps TRBD1 (6 bases). Germline lookup yields CDR1 SGHRS and CDR2 YFSETQ. Trimming shortened V by 1 base and J by 2 bases, and 9 bases separated the two germline ends. This CDR3 spans 14 amino acids. CDR3 DNA sequence: TGCGCCAGCAGCTTGACAGGGAATCAAGAGACCCAGTACTTC. As protein: CASSLTGNQETQYF.

This clone was seen a single time. The chain uses TRBV5-1 and TRBJ1-3, with D possibly being TRBD1 (6 bases). CDR1 SGHRS and CDR2 YFSETQ come from the germline V gene. V lost 0 bases, J lost 4 bases, and 11 bases lay in between. This CDR3 region has 15 residues. The CDR3 DNA follows: TGCGCCAGCAGCTTGGCCCTGGACAGAGGAAACACCATATATTTT. Translating it yields CASSLALDRGNTIYF. The full variable domain, rest sourced from reference TRBV5-1 and TRBJ1-3, is KAGVTQTPRYLIKTRGQQVTLSCSPISGHRSVSWYQQTPGQGLQFLFEYFSETQRNKGNFPGRFSGRQFSNSRSEMNVSTLELGDSALYLCASSLALDRGNTIYFGEGSWLTVV.

This chain joins TRBV28 and TRBJ1-2; 8 nucleotides match TRBD1. The germline CDR1 and CDR2 sequences are MDHEN and SYDVKM. This CDR3 contains 14 residues. With V trimmed by 2 bases and J by 7 bases, 6 bases remained unmatched. CDR3 sequence reads: CASSLHRQGSGYTF. Written as DNA, the CDR3 is TGTGCCAGCAGTTTACATCGACAGGGGAGTGGCTACACCTTC.

This clone showed up just once. The genes are TRBV9 and TRBJ2-1; 9 nucleotides align to TRBD2. Trimming at V came to 4 bases and at J to 7 bases, leaving 9 bases not matched to a gene. This CDR3 comprises 15 residues. Germline-derived CDR1 and CDR2 are SGDLS and YYNGEE. This chain's CDR3 is CASSPLTSGGNEQFF. DNA for the CDR3: TGTGCCAGCAGCCCCTTGACTAGCGGTGGAAATGAGCAGTTCTTC.

In this sample, this clone turned up a few times. The V call is TRBV4-3, the J call TRBJ2-7, with 9 nucleotides matching TRBD2. The CDR3 loop spans 17 amino acids. The V segment lost 3 bases and the J segment 0 bases; nucleotides outside the gene matches: 9. Germline V gives CDR1 LGHNA, CDR2 YSLEER. Written as DNA, the CDR3 is TGCGCCAGCAGCCAGGATCCGACTAGCGGACTCTCCTACGAGCAGTACTTC. This translates into CASSQDPTSGLSYEQYF.

This clone was found once. The gene calls are TRBV27 and TRBJ1-1, with 8 bases lining up with TRBD1. With 6 bases clipped from V and 7 bases from J, the junction kept 16 bases outside the gene matches. This CDR3 spans 16 amino acids. The germline V gene has CDR1 MNHEY and CDR2 SMNVEV (reference sequence). The CDR3: CASRRAPGDRFDEAFF. The CDR3 nucleotides read TGTGCCAGCAGACGTGCGCCCGGGGACAGGTTTGATGAAGCTTTCTTT.

The V call is TRBV5-1, the J call TRBJ1-3; D gene uncertain. V lost 2 bases and J 0 bases, leaving 6 bases between the germline ends. CDR1 is SGHRS and CDR2 is YFSETQ in the germline V gene. The CDR3 runs 14 residues. As DNA, the CDR3 is TGCGCCAGCAGCTTAACCGGCTCTGGAAACACCATATATTTT. Translation gives CASSLTGSGNTIYF. The full variable domain, completed using reference TRBV5-1 and TRBJ1-3, is KAGVTQTPRYLIKTRGQQVTLSCSPISGHRSVSWYQQTPGQGLQFLFEYFSETQRNKGNFPGRFSGRQFSNSRSEMNVSTLELGDSALYLCASSLTGSGNTIYFGEGSWLTVV.

This clone turned up a few times. The chain joins TRBV6-6 to TRBJ2-7; D is possibly TRBD1 (6 bases). This CDR3 contains 14 residues. Germline-derived CDR1 and CDR2 are MNHNY and SVGAGI (reference sequence). Trimming cost V 4 bases and J 7 bases, with 17 bases left between them. The CDR3 spells CASSSITGSVEQYV. DNA for the CDR3: TGTGCCAGCAGTTCCATAACAGGGTCCGTTGAGCAGTACGTC.

The CDR3 nucleotides read TGTGCCAGCAGCTCCCCCCAAAATGAAAAACTGTTTTTT. The encoded protein is CASSSPQNEKLFF. This sequence joins TRBV11-2 and TRBJ1-4; D is undetermined. V shed 4 bases and J shed 5 bases, with 8 bases lying between them. This CDR3 comprises 13 residues. The germline CDR1 and CDR2 sequences are SGHAT and FQNNGV.

The chain is built from TRBV30 and TRBJ2-3; D uncertain. CDR1 is GTSNPN, CDR2 SVGIG, per germline (reference sequence). V lost 2 bases to trimming and J lost 4 bases, with 10 bases between them. The CDR3 covers 13 residues. The CDR3 spells CAWSLDFSDTQYF. In nucleotides, the CDR3 is TGTGCCTGGAGTCTAGACTTTTCAGATACGCAGTATTTT.

The chain employs TRBV7-8 and TRBJ1-5; no reliable D call. This CDR3 contains 15 residues. Per the germline V gene, CDR1 is SGHVS and CDR2 is FQNEAQ. V lost 5 bases and J lost 2, with 13 bases in between. In DNA, the CDR3 is TGTGCCAGCAGCACAACCGGGGTGGGCAATCAGCCCCAGCATTTT. Translated: CASSTTGVGNQPQHF.

The rearrangement joins TRBV7-8 to TRBJ2-3, with 7 positions matching TRBD2. V was pared by 5 bases and J by 1 base, with 6 bases of the junction left unmatched. This CDR3 region has 15 residues. Germline assignment: CDR1 SGHVS and CDR2 FQNEAQ. CDR3 amino acids: CASSPRLAGTDTQYF. The CDR3 nucleotides read TGTGCCAGCAGCCCGAGACTAGCCGGCACAGATACGCAGTATTTT.

The V gene is TRBV19, the J gene TRBJ1-2; TRBD1 matches at 9 bases. V lost 7 bases and J lost 1; bases outside the gene matches: 1. Germline assignment: CDR1 LNHDA and CDR2 SQIVND (reference sequence). The CDR3 runs 13 residues. The DNA for the CDR3 is TGTGCCAGTAAGGACAGGGGTAACTATGGCTACACCTTC. It specifies CASKDRGNYGYTF. The variable domain in full, completed from reference TRBV19 and TRBJ1-2, reads DGGITQSPKYLFRKEGQNVTLSCEQNLNHDAMYWYRQDPGQGLRLIYYSQIVNDFQKGDIAEGYSVSREKKESFPLTVTSAQKNPTAFYLCASKDRGNYGYTFGSGTRLTVV.

The chain links TRBV5-4 to TRBJ2-2, with 10 bases fitting TRBD2. Unmatched junction bases numbered 5, after V lost 0 bases and J lost 3 bases. Germline V gene data show CDR1 as SGHNT and CDR2 as YYREEE (reference sequence). CDR3 length: 17 amino acids. The CDR3 here is CASSLGSLAGDTGELFF. CDR3 nucleotides: TGTGCCAGCAGCTTGGGATCCCTAGCGGGGGACACCGGGGAGCTGTTTTTT.